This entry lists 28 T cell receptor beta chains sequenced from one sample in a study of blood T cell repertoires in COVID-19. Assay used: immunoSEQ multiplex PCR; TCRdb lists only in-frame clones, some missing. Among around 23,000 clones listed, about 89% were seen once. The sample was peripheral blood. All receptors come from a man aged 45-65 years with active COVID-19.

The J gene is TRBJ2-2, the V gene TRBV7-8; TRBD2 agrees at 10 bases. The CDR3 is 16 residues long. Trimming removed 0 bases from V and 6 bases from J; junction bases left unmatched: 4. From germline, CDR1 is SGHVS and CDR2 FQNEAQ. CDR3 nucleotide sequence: TGTGCCAGCAGCTTAGCGAGTCTAGCGGGAGCCGGGGAGCTGTTTTTT. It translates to CASSLASLAGAGELFF.

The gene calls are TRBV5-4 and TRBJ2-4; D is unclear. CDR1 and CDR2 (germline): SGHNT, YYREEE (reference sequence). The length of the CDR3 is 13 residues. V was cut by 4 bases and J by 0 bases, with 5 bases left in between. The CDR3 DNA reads TGTGCCAGCAGCGCCAGAGCCAAAAACATTCAGTACTTC. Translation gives CASSARAKNIQYF.

This chain's CDR3 is CASSERTGYNEQFF. The CDR3 region has the DNA TGTGCCAGCAGTGAAAGGACAGGGTACAATGAGCAGTTCTTC. This rearrangement joins TRBV6-1 to TRBJ2-1; TRBD1 matches 8 bases. The ends lost 2 bases at V and 4 bases at J; junction bases unmatched: 1. The CDR3 totals 14 residues. CDR1 and CDR2 from the germline V gene are MNHNS and SASEGT.

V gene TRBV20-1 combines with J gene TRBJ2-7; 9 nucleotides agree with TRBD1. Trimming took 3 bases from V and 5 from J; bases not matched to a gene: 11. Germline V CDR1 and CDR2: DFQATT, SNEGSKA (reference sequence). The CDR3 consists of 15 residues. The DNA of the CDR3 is TGCAGTGCTAGTCCTCCGGGACAGGGTAGGAACGAGCAGTACTTC. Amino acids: CSASPPGQGRNEQYF.

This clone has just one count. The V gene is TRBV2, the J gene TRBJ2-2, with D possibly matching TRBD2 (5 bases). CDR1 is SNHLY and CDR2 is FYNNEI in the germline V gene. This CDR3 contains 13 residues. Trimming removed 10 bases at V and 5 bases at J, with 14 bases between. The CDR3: CATKNGGTGELFF. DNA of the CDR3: TGTGCCACCAAAAACGGCGGGACCGGGGAGCTGTTTTTT. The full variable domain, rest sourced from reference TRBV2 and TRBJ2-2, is EPEVTQTPSHQVTQMGQEVILRCVPISNHLYFYWYRQILGQKVEFLVSFYNNEISEKSEIFDDQFSVERPDGSNFTLKIRSTKLEDSAMYFCATKNGGTGELFFGEGSRLTVL.

CDR3 sequence reads: CASSLTDRGRDTEAFF. The CDR3 region has the DNA TGTGCCAGCAGTCTCACGGACAGGGGAAGAGACACTGAAGCTTTCTTT. The V gene is TRBV28, the J gene TRBJ1-1; 9 bases fit TRBD1. Unmatched junction bases numbered 10, after V lost 5 bases and J lost 3 bases. The CDR3 sequence is 16 residues long. Looked up from germline, CDR1 is MDHEN and CDR2 is SYDVKM.

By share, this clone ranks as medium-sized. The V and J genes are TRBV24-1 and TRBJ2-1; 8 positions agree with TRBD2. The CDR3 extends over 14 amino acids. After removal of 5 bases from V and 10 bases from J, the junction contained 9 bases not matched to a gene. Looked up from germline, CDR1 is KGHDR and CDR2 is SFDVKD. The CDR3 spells CATSALGTSGEQFF. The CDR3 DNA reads TGTGCCACCAGTGCCCTAGGCACTAGCGGAGAGCAGTTCTTC.

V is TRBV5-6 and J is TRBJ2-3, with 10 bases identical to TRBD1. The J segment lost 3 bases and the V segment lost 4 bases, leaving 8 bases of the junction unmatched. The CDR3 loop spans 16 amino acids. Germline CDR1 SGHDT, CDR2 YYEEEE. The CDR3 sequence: CASSPDRGLLTDTQYF. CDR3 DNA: TGTGCCAGCAGCCCTGACAGGGGGCTTTTGACAGATACGCAGTATTTT.

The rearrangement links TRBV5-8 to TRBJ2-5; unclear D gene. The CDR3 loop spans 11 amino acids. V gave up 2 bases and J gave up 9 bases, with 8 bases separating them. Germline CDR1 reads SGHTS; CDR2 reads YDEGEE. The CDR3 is CASSFETPQYF. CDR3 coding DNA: TGTGCCAGCAGCTTTGAGACTCCCCAGTACTTC.

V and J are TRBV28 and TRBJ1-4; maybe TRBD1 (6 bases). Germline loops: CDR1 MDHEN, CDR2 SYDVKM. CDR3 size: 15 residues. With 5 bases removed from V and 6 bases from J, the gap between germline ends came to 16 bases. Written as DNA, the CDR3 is TGTGCCAGCAGTGAAACAGGGCAAAGGGATGAAAAACTGTTTTTT. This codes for CASSETGQRDEKLFF.

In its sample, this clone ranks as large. This chain's CDR3 is CASRLDFLVTEAFF. CDR3 sequence (DNA): TGTGCCAGTAGGCTGGACTTTCTCGTAACTGAAGCTTTCTTT. The chain uses TRBV19 and TRBJ1-1; D is unclear. The CDR3 is made up of 14 amino acids. V was cut by 6 bases and J by 5 bases, with 16 bases left in between. Germline values: CDR1 LNHDA, CDR2 SQIVND (reference sequence).

CDR3 region: CASSLTNTGELFF. The DNA for the CDR3 is TGTGCCAGCAGTCTGACTAACACCGGGGAGCTGTTTTTT. The rearrangement uses TRBV2 and TRBJ2-2; unclear D gene. CDR3 size: 13 residues. The germline V gene encodes CDR1 SNHLY and CDR2 FYNNEI. The V end was cut by 5 bases, the J end by 2 bases, with 6 bases between.

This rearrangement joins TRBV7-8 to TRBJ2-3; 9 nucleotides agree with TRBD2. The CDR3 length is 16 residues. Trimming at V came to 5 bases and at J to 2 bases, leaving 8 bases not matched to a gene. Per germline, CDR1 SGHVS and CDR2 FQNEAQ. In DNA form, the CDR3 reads TGTGCCAGCAGCCGTATAGCGGGAGATGTCACAGATACGCAGTATTTT. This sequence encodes CASSRIAGDVTDTQYF.

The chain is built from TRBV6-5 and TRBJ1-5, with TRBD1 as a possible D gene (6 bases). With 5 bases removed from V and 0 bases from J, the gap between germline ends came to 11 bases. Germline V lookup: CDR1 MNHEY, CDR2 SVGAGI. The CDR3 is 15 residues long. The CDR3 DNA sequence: TGTGCCAGCAGTAGGGAGACAGGTAGCAATCAGCCCCAGCATTTT. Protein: CASSRETGSNQPQHF.

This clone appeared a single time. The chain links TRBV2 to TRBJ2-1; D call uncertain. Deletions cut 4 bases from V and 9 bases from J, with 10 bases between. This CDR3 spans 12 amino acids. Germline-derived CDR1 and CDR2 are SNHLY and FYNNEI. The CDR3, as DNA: TGTGCCAGCAGTGTGACGGAGATTGAGCAGTTCTTC. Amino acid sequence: CASSVTEIEQFF.

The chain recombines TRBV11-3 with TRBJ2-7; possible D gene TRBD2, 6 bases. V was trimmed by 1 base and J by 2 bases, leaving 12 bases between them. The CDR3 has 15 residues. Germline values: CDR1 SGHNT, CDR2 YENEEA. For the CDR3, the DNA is TGTGCCAGCAGCTTAGGAGGGACTGGAGCCTACGAGCAGTACTTC. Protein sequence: CASSLGGTGAYEQYF.

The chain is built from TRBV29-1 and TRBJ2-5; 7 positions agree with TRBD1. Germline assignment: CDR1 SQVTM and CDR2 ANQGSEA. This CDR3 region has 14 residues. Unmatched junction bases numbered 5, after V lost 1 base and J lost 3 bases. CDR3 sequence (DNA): TGCAGCGTTGAAGGAGTGACAGGGAAAGAGACCCAGTACTTC. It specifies CSVEGVTGKETQYF.

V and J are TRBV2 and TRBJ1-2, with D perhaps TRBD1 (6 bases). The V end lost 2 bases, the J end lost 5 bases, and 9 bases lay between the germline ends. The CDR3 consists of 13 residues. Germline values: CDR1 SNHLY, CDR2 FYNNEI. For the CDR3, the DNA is TGTGCCAGCAGTGAAAACAGGGAGTATGGCTACACCTTC. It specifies CASSENREYGYTF.

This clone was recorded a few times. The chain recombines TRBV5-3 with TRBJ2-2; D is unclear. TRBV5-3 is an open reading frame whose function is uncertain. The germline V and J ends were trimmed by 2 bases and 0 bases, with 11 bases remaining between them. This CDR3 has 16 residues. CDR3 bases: TGTGCCAGAAGCTTTAGAGCTGATGCGAACACCGGGGAGCTGTTTTTT. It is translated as CARSFRADANTGELFF.

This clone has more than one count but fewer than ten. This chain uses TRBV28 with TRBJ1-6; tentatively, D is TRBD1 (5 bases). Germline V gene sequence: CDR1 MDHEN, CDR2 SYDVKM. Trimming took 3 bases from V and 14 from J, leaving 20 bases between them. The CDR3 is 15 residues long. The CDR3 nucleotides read TGTGCCAGCAGTTTTAAGGGCGGCAGGGTAGTCACCCTCCACTTT. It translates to CASSFKGGRVVTLHF. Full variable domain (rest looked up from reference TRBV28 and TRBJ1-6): DVKVTQSSRYLVKRTGEKVFLECVQDMDHENMFWYRQDPGLGLRLIYFSYDVKMKEKGDIPEGYSVSREKKERFSLILESASTNQTSMYLCASSFKGGRVVTLHFGNGTRLTVT.

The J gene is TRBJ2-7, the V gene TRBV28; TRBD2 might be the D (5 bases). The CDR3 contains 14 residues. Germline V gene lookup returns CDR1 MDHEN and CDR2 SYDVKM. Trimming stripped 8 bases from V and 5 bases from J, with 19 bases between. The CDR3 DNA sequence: TGTGCCAGCGCCCAATACCGGGAAATCAACGAGCAGTACTTC. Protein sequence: CASAQYREINEQYF.

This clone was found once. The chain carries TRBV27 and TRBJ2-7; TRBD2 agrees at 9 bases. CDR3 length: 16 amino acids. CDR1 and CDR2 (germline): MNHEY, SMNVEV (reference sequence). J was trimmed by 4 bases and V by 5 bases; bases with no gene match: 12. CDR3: CASSLKAGGGIYEQYF. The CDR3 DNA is TGTGCCAGCAGTCTCAAAGCGGGAGGCGGAATTTACGAGCAGTACTTC.

DNA for the CDR3: TGTGCCAGTACCACCGGCGGGGTGGCCGCCAATGAGCAGTTCTTC. Translating it yields CASTTGGVAANEQFF. This rearrangement joins TRBV19 to TRBJ2-1; possible D gene TRBD2, 6 bases. V lost 7 bases and J lost 6, with 19 bases in between. The CDR3 has 15 amino acids. CDR1 and CDR2 (germline): LNHDA, SQIVND (reference sequence).

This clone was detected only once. The CDR3 DNA sequence: TGTGCCAGCAGCAAGGACTTAAATTCACCCCTCCACTTT. Its protein is CASSKDLNSPLHF. The chain carries TRBV11-2 and TRBJ1-6; D is ambiguous. CDR3 length equals 13 residues. Between the trimmed V and J ends, which lost 5 bases and 7 bases, there was a span of 9 bases. Germline V gene data show CDR1 as SGHAT and CDR2 as FQNNGV.

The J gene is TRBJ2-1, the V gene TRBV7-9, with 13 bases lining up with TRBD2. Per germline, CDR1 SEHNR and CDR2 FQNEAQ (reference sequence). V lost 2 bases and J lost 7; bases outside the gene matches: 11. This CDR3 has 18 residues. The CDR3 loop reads CASSLKSRLAGGRNEQFF. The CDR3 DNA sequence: TGTGCCAGCAGCTTAAAGTCACGACTAGCGGGAGGTCGGAATGAGCAGTTCTTC. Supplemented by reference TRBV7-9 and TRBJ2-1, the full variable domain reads DTGVSQNPRHKITKRGQNVTFRCDPISEHNRLYWYRQTLGQGPEFLTYFQNEAQLEKSRLLSDRFSAERPKGSFSTLEIQRTEQGDSAMYLCASSLKSRLAGGRNEQFFGPGTRLTVL.

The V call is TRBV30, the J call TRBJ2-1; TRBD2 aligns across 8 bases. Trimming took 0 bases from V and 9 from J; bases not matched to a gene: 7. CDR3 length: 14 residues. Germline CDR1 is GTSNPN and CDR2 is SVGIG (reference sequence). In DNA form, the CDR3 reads TGTGCCTGGAGTGTAGGGGCCGGGGGGGGTGAGCAGTTCTTC. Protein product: CAWSVGAGGGEQFF. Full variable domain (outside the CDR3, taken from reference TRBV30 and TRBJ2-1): SQTIHQWPATLVQPVGSPLSLECTVEGTSNPNLYWYRQAAGRGLQLLFYSVGIGQISSEVPQNLSASRPQDRQFILSSKKLLLSDSGFYLCAWSVGAGGGEQFFGPGTRLTVL.

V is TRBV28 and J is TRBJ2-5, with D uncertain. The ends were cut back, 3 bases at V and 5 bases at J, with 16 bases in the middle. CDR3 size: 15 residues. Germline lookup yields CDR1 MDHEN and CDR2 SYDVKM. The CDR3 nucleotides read TGTGCCAGCAGTTTCCCCGGTTATCGGTCTGAGACCCAGTACTTC. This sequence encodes CASSFPGYRSETQYF. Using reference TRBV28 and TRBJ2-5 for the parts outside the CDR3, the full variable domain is DVKVTQSSRYLVKRTGEKVFLECVQDMDHENMFWYRQDPGLGLRLIYFSYDVKMKEKGDIPEGYSVSREKKERFSLILESASTNQTSMYLCASSFPGYRSETQYFGPGTRLLVL.

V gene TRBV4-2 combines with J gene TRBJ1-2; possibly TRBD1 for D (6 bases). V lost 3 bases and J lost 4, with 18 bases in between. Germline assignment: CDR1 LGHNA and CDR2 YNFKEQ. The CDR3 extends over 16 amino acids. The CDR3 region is CASSQIQGTNSYGYTF. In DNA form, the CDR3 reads TGTGCCAGCAGCCAGATACAGGGAACAAACAGCTATGGCTACACCTTC.